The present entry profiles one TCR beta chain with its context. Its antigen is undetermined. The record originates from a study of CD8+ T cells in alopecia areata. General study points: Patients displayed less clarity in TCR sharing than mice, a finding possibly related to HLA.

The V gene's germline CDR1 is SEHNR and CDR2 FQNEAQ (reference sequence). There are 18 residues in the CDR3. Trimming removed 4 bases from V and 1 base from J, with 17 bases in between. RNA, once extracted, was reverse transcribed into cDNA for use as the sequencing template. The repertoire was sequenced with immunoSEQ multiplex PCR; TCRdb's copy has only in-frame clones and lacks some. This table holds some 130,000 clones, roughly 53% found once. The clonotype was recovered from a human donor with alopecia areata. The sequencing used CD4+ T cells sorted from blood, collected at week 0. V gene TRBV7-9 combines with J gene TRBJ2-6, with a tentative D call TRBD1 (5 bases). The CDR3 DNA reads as TGTGCCAGCAGCTCTAGGGGCAGAGTAGGATCTGGGGCCAACGTCCTGACTTTC. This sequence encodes CASSSRGRVGSGANVLTF.